The 28 T cell receptor beta chains listed next were all sequenced from one sample in a study of blood T cell repertoires in COVID-19. Generated by immunoSEQ multiplex PCR, the TCRdb table keeps only in-frame clones and is missing some. The profile shows tens of thousands of clones, around 86% of them singletons. The sequenced material came from peripheral blood. The receptors were sampled from a man aged 50-59 years with active or convalescent COVID-19.

This chain links TRBV7-2 with TRBJ2-7; 10 nucleotides align to TRBD2. This CDR3 has 16 residues. Losses at the gene ends were 3 bases for V and 5 bases for J; bases not matched to a gene: 10. CDR1 and CDR2 (germline): SGHTA, FQGNSA. This chain's CDR3 is CASSLPLAGGGHEQYF. DNA of the CDR3: TGTGCCAGCAGCTTGCCTTTAGCGGGGGGCGGGCACGAGCAGTACTTC.

This chain links TRBV6-2 or TRBV6-3 with TRBJ2-5, with D tentatively TRBD2 (5 bases). CDR1 is MNHEY and CDR2 is SVGEGT in the germline V gene. There are 18 residues in the CDR3. With 2 bases removed from V and 2 bases from J, the gap between germline ends came to 21 bases. The CDR3 protein is CASSYRLKFNDAQETQYF. CDR3 sequence (DNA): TGTGCCAGCAGTTACCGACTAAAATTCAATGATGCTCAAGAGACCCAGTACTTC.

The chain employs TRBV24-1 and TRBJ1-5; 10 bases are shared with TRBD1. This CDR3 is built from 15 residues. The junction had 6 bases not matched to a gene; V was cut back by 9 bases and J by 2 bases. Germline loops: CDR1 KGHDR, CDR2 SFDVKD. The CDR3 coding sequence is TGTGCCACCGCCAGGACAGGGGGAGGCAATCAGCCCCAGCATTTT. It yields the protein CATARTGGGNQPQHF.

This clone was picked up a small number of times. The V and J genes are TRBV3-1 (or the pseudogene TRBV3-2) and TRBJ1-2, with D unclear. The CDR3 has 17 amino acids. Trimming took 0 bases from V and 2 from J, leaving 16 bases between them. Germline CDR1 is LGHDT and CDR2 is YNNKEL (reference sequence). The CDR3 nucleotides are TGTGCCAGCAGCCAAGATGGCACCTCAAATTCGAACTATGGCTACACCTTC. Its protein product is CASSQDGTSNSNYGYTF.

The chain couples TRBV29-1 to TRBJ1-4, with 10 bases fitting TRBD1. This CDR3 region has 14 residues. CDR1 SQVTM and CDR2 ANQGSEA come from the germline V gene. V was pared by 5 bases and J by 8 bases, with 8 bases of the junction left unmatched. The DNA of the CDR3 is TGCAGCGTTACTCGACAGGGGGCTAGGGAAAAACTGTTTTTT. As protein: CSVTRQGAREKLFF.

The chain has TRBV7-2 and TRBJ1-4; possibly TRBD1 for D (6 bases). The V end lost 6 bases, the J end lost 2 bases, and 16 bases lay between the germline ends. Germline CDR1 is SGHTA and CDR2 is FQGNSA. The CDR3 extends over 16 amino acids. Written as DNA, the CDR3 is TGTGCCAGCAGAGGGATGGTGGGGGCGACTAATGAAAAACTGTTTTTT. Encoded protein: CASRGMVGATNEKLFF. The entire variable domain, with the rest obtained from reference TRBV7-2 and TRBJ1-4, is as follows: GAGVSQSPSNKVTEKGKDVELRCDPISGHTALYWYRQSLGQGLEFLIYFQGNSAPDKSGLPSDRFSAERTGGSVSTLTIQRTQQEDSAVYLCASRGMVGATNEKLFFGSGTQLSVL.

The chain carries TRBV5-5 and TRBJ1-3; 10 bases match TRBD1. Germline-derived CDR1 and CDR2 are SGHKS and YYEKEE (reference sequence). The CDR3 is 18 amino acids. The ends lost 2 bases at V and 0 bases at J; junction bases unmatched: 8. This CDR3 reads CASSLGQGERGSGNTIYF. In DNA form, the CDR3 reads TGTGCCAGCAGCTTAGGACAGGGGGAACGGGGCTCTGGAAACACCATATATTTT. The variable domain in full, with the rest retrieved from reference TRBV5-5 and TRBJ1-3, is DAGVTQSPTHLIKTRGQQVTLRCSPISGHKSVSWYQQVLGQGPQFIFQYYEKEERGRGNFPDRFSARQFPNYSSELNVNALLLGDSALYLCASSLGQGERGSGNTIYFGEGSWLTVV.

This clone was recorded a few times. This chain links TRBV7-2 with TRBJ1-3; unclear D gene. The V gene's germline CDR1 is SGHTA and CDR2 FQGNSA. The CDR3 runs to 14 residues. V lost 5 bases and J lost 0, with 8 bases in between. The CDR3: CASSRSSSGNTIYF. In nucleotides, the CDR3 is TGTGCCAGCAGCCGGTCGAGCTCTGGAAACACCATATATTTT.

The V call is TRBV27, the J call TRBJ2-7; TRBD2 is a possible D gene (5 bases). The CDR3 consists of 13 residues. V dropped 3 bases and J dropped 3 bases, with 9 bases sitting between them. Per the germline V gene, CDR1 is MNHEY and CDR2 is SMNVEV (reference sequence). The CDR3 DNA sequence: TGTGCCAGCAGTTTGTCCGCGGGCTACGAGCAGTACTTC. It codes for CASSLSAGYEQYF.

This chain links TRBV19 with TRBJ1-2; TRBD1 might be the D (6 bases). Germline CDR1 and CDR2: LNHDA and SQIVND (reference sequence). The CDR3 totals 16 residues. With 4 bases removed from V and 2 bases from J, the gap between germline ends came to 17 bases. The CDR3, as DNA: TGTGCCAGTAGTACAACCCCGGACAGAGTCAACTATGGCTACACCTTC. As protein: CASSTTPDRVNYGYTF. Drawing the rest from reference TRBV19 and TRBJ1-2, the complete variable domain is DGGITQSPKYLFRKEGQNVTLSCEQNLNHDAMYWYRQDPGQGLRLIYYSQIVNDFQKGDIAEGYSVSREKKESFPLTVTSAQKNPTAFYLCASSTTPDRVNYGYTFGSGTRLTVV.

The V call is TRBV20-1, the J call TRBJ2-1; D perhaps matches TRBD2 (6 bases). The CDR3 is 14 amino acids. Germline V gene lookup returns CDR1 DFQATT and CDR2 SNEGSKA (reference sequence). V was cut by 3 bases and J by 7 bases, with 16 bases left in between. The CDR3 loop is CSASDEGGNNEQFF. The CDR3 DNA is TGCAGTGCTAGTGACGAGGGAGGCAATAATGAGCAGTTCTTC.

The chain recombines TRBV27 with TRBJ1-1; 9 bases agree with TRBD1. The germline V gene encodes CDR1 MNHEY and CDR2 SMNVEV (reference sequence). Unmatched junction bases numbered 19, after V lost 2 bases and J lost 0 bases. The CDR3 runs to 21 residues. CDR3 in amino acids: CASSLDGQGSKIVLMNTEAFF. CDR3 bases: TGTGCCAGCAGTTTAGACGGACAGGGGAGCAAAATAGTCCTCATGAACACTGAAGCTTTCTTT.

V and J are TRBV11-3 and TRBJ1-2, with 8 positions matching TRBD1. This CDR3 is 16 amino acids long. The trim removed 1 base at V and 7 bases at J, leaving 11 bases unmatched. The germline CDR1 and CDR2 sequences are SGHNT and YENEEA. The CDR3 here is CASSLACRGLDGGYTF. The DNA for the CDR3 is TGTGCCAGCAGCTTAGCTTGCAGGGGGCTTGATGGTGGCTACACCTTC.

This chain connects TRBV27 to TRBJ2-3; 12 positions match TRBD2. The germline V gene has CDR1 MNHEY and CDR2 SMNVEV (reference sequence). The V and J ends lost 6 bases and 4 bases, in that order; junction bases with no gene match: 8. The CDR3 consists of 16 residues. In nucleotides, the CDR3 is TGTGCCAGCAGGCCCGGGACTAGCGGGCGGTCAGATACGCAGTATTTT. Protein: CASRPGTSGRSDTQYF.

The chain links TRBV10-3 to TRBJ2-1; TRBD2 is a possible D gene (6 bases). V gave up 4 bases and J gave up 1 base, with 8 bases separating them. CDR1 and CDR2 (germline): ENHRY, SYGVKD. There are 14 residues in the CDR3. The CDR3 DNA reads as TGTGCCATCAGTGTTGCGGGATCCTACAATGAGCAGTTCTTC. Protein: CAISVAGSYNEQFF.

The chain carries TRBV5-6 and TRBJ1-1; D remains unclear. Germline V gives CDR1 SGHDT, CDR2 YYEEEE. V lost 4 bases, J lost 6 bases, and 10 bases lay in between. This CDR3 spans 12 amino acids. The CDR3 DNA is TGTGCCAGCAGCCCGGCCGGGGCTGAAGCTTTCTTT. It yields the protein CASSPAGAEAFF.

This chain links TRBV5-6 with TRBJ2-3; 9 nucleotides agree with TRBD2. The CDR3 sequence is 19 residues long. CDR1 and CDR2 from the germline V gene are SGHDT and YYEEEE. V lost 4 bases, J lost 6 bases, and 21 bases stayed unmatched. This CDR3 is CASSALAGGPGISLDTQYF. The CDR3 DNA reads as TGTGCCAGCAGCGCTCTCGCGGGGGGGCCTGGAATCTCTCTTGATACGCAGTATTTT.

The chain employs TRBV19 and TRBJ1-4; the D is unclear. From germline, CDR1 is LNHDA and CDR2 SQIVND (reference sequence). Trimming took 8 bases from V and 4 from J, leaving 11 bases between them. This CDR3 has 13 amino acids. The CDR3 sequence: CASARRVNEKLFF. The CDR3 DNA reads TGTGCCAGTGCACGGAGGGTTAATGAAAAACTGTTTTTT.

This chain connects TRBV7-2 to TRBJ2-1; TRBD2 matches at 11 bases. Looked up from germline, CDR1 is SGHTA and CDR2 is FQGNSA. V lost 7 bases to trimming and J lost 8 bases; unmatched junction nucleotides: 10. This CDR3 region has 15 residues. CDR3 DNA: TGTGCCAGCACTTTAGCGGGAGGGTTCTTAGATGAGCAGTTCTTC. This sequence encodes CASTLAGGFLDEQFF.

This sequence joins TRBV4-3 and TRBJ2-2, with D perhaps matching TRBD1 (6 bases). Trimming shortened V by 2 bases and J by 2 bases, and 15 bases separated the two germline ends. Germline CDR1 LGHNA, CDR2 YSLEER. The CDR3 totals 17 residues. Written as DNA, the CDR3 is TGCGCCAGCAGCCAATCACCCGGGACATTTAACACCGGGGAGCTGTTTTTT. Translated, it gives CASSQSPGTFNTGELFF.

The genes are TRBV10-1 and TRBJ2-7, with D possibly TRBD1 on 5 matching bases. The germline V and J ends were trimmed by 6 bases and 2 bases, with 14 bases remaining between them. The CDR3 loop spans 14 amino acids. Germline V gene sequence: CDR1 WNHNN, CDR2 SYGVQD (reference sequence). The CDR3 protein is CASSGWQGTYEQYF. CDR3 bases: TGCGCCAGCAGCGGATGGCAGGGCACCTACGAGCAGTACTTC.

Comments on this clone: This sample includes further DNA sequences coding for the same CDR3. This chain joins TRBV7-2 and TRBJ2-7, with D possibly being TRBD1 (6 bases). Germline lookup yields CDR1 SGHTA and CDR2 FQGNSA. V was pared by 1 base and J by 2 bases, with 9 bases between. This CDR3 is built from 14 residues. DNA for the CDR3: TGTGCCAGCAGCTTAGGGGGGCAAACCTACGAGCAGTACTTC. Protein: CASSLGGQTYEQYF.

CDR3 amino acids: CASRVTGADEQYF. For the CDR3, the DNA is TGCGCCAGCAGAGTAACAGGGGCGGACGAGCAGTACTTC. V and J are TRBV5-1 and TRBJ2-7; 7 nucleotides line up with TRBD1. Germline V gene lookup returns CDR1 SGHRS and CDR2 YFSETQ. After removal of 5 bases from V and 5 bases from J, the junction contained 7 bases not matched to a gene. This CDR3 has 13 residues.

The rearrangement links TRBV5-4 to TRBJ2-1, with 16 nucleotides matching TRBD2. This CDR3 is built from 16 residues. Germline assignment: CDR1 SGHNT and CDR2 YYREEE (reference sequence). V shed 4 bases, J shed 10 bases, and the junction held 8 bases outside the gene matches. In DNA form, the CDR3 reads TGTGCCAGCAGCGGAGGGACTAGCGGGAGGGCCCGGGAGCAGTTCTTC. Residues: CASSGGTSGRAREQFF.

This chain uses TRBV12-3 or TRBV12-4 with TRBJ1-2; D is perhaps TRBD1 (5 bases). V lost 4 bases and J lost 8, with 14 bases in between. The CDR3 spans 13 residues. In nucleotides, the CDR3 is TGTGCCAGCAGTTATACCCGCGGACAAGGCTACACCTTC. Translated, it gives CASSYTRGQGYTF.

This sequence joins TRBV10-3 and TRBJ2-1, with a possible D match to TRBD1 (6 bases). CDR3 length: 14 amino acids. V gave up 5 bases and J gave up 5 bases, with 13 bases separating them. The germline gives CDR1 ENHRY, CDR2 SYGVKD. CDR3 DNA: TGTGCCATCAGTCCGGGACAAACTAACAATGAGCAGTTCTTC. It codes for CAISPGQTNNEQFF.

CDR3: CASSGTSAHEQFF. The CDR3 bases are TGTGCCAGCAGTGGGACTAGTGCCCATGAGCAGTTCTTC. The chain uses TRBV12-3 or TRBV12-4 and TRBJ2-1; 8 bases align to TRBD2. The CDR3 runs to 13 residues. Trimming removed 5 bases from V and 8 bases from J; junction bases left unmatched: 5.

V usage is TRBV5-1 and J usage is TRBJ2-2; D not certain. Germline CDR1 and CDR2: SGHRS and YFSETQ. The CDR3 has 13 residues. The ends were cut back, 4 bases at V and 6 bases at J, with 10 bases in the middle. This CDR3 is CASSPRESGELFF. The CDR3 DNA reads as TGCGCCAGCAGCCCAAGAGAATCCGGGGAGCTGTTTTTT.